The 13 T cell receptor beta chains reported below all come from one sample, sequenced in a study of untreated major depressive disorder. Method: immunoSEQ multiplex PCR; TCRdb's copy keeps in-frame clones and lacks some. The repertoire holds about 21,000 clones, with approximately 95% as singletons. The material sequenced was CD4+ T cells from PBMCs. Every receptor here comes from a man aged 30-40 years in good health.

The CDR3 DNA reads as TGTGCCAGCAGTCCCGGGACAGGGATTGGCCCCCACTATGGCTACACCTTC. This translates into CASSPGTGIGPHYGYTF. The V call is TRBV2, the J call TRBJ1-2; 9 bases align to TRBD1. This CDR3 has 17 residues. CDR1 is SNHLY and CDR2 is FYNNEI in the germline V gene. J lost 3 bases, V lost 5 bases, and 13 bases had no gene match.

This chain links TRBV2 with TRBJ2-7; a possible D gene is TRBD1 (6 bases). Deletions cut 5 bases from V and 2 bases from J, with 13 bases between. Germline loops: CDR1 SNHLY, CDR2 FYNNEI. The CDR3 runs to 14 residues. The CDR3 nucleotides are TGTGCCAGCAGTCTTCAGGGGCCAACCTACGAGCAGTACTTC. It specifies CASSLQGPTYEQYF.

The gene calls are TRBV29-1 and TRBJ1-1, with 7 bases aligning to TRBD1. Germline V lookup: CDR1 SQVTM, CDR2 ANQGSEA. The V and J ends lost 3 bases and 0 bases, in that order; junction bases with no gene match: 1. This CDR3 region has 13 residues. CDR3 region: CSVETGLNTEAFF. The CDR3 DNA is TGCAGCGTTGAGACAGGGCTGAACACTGAAGCTTTCTTT. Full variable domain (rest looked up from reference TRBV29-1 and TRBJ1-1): SAVISQKPSRDICQRGTSLTIQCQVDSQVTMMFWYRQQPGQSLTLIATANQGSEATYESGFVIDKFPISRPNLTFSTLTVSNMSPEDSSIYLCSVETGLNTEAFFGQGTRLTVV.

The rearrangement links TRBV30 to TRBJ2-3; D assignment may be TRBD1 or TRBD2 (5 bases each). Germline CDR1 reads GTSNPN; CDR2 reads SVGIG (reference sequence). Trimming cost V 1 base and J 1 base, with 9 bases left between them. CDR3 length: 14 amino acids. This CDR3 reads CAWSERGRTDTQYF. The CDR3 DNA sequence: TGTGCCTGGAGTGAACGGGGCCGCACAGATACGCAGTATTTT.

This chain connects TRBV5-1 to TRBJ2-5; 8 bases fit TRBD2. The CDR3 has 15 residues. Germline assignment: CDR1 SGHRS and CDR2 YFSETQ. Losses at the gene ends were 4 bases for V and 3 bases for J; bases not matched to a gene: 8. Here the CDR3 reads CASSRFGRGEETQYF. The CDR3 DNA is TGCGCCAGCAGCCGGTTCGGGCGGGGGGAAGAGACCCAGTACTTC.

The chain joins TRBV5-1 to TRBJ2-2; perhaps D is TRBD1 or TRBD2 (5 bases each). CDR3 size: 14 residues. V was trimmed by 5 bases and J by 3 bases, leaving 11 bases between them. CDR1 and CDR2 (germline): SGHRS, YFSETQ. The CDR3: CASRWQGDTGELFF. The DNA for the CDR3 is TGCGCCAGCAGATGGCAGGGAGACACCGGGGAGCTGTTTTTT.

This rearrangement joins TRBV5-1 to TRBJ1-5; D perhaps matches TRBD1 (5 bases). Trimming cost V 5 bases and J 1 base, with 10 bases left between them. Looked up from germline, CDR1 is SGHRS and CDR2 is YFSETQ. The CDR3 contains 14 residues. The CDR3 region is CASREGMSNQPQHF. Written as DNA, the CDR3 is TGCGCCAGCAGGGAGGGGATGAGCAATCAGCCCCAGCATTTT.

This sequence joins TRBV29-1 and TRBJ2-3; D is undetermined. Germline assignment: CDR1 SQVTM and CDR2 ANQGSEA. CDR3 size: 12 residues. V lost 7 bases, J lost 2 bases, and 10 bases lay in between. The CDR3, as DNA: TGCAGCGCCACCGAGAACACAGATACGCAGTATTTT. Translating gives CSATENTDTQYF.

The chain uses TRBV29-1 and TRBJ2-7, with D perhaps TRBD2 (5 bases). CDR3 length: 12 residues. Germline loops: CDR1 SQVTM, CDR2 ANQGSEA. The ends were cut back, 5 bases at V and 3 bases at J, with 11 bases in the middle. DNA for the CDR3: TGCAGCGTTCGGGGTTCCCACTACGAGCAGTACTTC. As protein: CSVRGSHYEQYF.

The DNA for the CDR3 is TGTGCCTGGAGCCTAACAGGGGGCAGTCAGCCCCAGCATTTT. Translated: CAWSLTGGSQPQHF. This chain uses TRBV30 with TRBJ1-5, with 9 bases aligning to TRBD1. CDR1 and CDR2 (germline): GTSNPN, SVGIG (reference sequence). The CDR3 spans 14 residues. Unmatched junction bases numbered 6, after V lost 3 bases and J lost 6 bases. The whole variable domain, filled in from reference TRBV30 and TRBJ1-5, reads SQTIHQWPATLVQPVGSPLSLECTVEGTSNPNLYWYRQAAGRGLQLLFYSVGIGQISSEVPQNLSASRPQDRQFILSSKKLLLSDSGFYLCAWSLTGGSQPQHFGDGTRLSIL.

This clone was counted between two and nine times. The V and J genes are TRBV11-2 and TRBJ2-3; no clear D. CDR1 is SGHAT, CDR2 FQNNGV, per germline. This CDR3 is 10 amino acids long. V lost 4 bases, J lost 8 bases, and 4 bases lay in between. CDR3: CASSSITQYF. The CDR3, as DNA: TGTGCCAGCAGCTCCATTACGCAGTATTTT.

The CDR3 here is CASSTGGRVRAFF. The CDR3 nucleotides are TGTGCCAGTAGTACTGGGGGCAGGGTTCGAGCTTTCTTT. This sequence joins TRBV19 and TRBJ1-1; TRBD1 is a possible D gene (6 bases). The CDR3 covers 13 residues. The germline gives CDR1 LNHDA, CDR2 SQIVND (reference sequence). Trimming took 4 bases from V and 10 from J, leaving 16 bases between them.

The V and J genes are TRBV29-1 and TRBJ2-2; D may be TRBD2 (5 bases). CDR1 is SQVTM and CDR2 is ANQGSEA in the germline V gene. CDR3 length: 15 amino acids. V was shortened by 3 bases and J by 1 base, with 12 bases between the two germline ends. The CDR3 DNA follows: TGCAGCGTTGACCCCGGGAAGGGGAACACCGGGGAGCTGTTTTTT. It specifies CSVDPGKGNTGELFF.